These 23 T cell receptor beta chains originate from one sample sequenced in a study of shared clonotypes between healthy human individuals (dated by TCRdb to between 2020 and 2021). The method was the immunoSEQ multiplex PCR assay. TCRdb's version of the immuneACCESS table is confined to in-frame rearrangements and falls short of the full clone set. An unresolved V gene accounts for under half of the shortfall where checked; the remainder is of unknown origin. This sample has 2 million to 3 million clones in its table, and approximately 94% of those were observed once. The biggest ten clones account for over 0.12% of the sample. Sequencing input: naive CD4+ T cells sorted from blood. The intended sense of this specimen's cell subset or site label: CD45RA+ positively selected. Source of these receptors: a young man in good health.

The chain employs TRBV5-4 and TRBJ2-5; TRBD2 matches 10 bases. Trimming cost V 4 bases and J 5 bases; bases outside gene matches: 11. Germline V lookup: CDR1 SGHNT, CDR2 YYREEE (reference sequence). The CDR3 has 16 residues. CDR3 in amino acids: CASSPPSGGNTETQYF. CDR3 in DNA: TGTGCCAGCAGCCCTCCTAGCGGGGGTAATACGGAGACCCAGTACTTC.

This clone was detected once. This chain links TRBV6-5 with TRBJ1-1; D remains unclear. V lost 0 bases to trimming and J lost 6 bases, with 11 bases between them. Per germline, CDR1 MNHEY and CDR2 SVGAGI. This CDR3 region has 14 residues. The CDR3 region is CASSYSVVGPEAFF. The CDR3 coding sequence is TGTGCCAGCAGTTACTCGGTTGTGGGTCCTGAAGCTTTCTTT.

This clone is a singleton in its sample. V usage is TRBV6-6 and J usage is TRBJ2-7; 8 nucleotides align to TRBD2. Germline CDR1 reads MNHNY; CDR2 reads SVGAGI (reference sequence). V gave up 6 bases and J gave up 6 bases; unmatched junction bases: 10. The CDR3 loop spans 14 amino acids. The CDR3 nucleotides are TGTGCCAGCAGCCCGGGACTAGGGACCCTCGAGCAGTACTTC. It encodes CASSPGLGTLEQYF.

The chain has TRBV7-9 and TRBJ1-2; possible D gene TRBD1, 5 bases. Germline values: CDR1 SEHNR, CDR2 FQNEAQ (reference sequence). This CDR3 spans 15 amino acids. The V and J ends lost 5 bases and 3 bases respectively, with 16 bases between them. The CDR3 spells CASSPPAGQYYGYTF. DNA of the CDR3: TGTGCCAGCAGCCCCCCGGCAGGGCAGTACTATGGCTACACCTTC.

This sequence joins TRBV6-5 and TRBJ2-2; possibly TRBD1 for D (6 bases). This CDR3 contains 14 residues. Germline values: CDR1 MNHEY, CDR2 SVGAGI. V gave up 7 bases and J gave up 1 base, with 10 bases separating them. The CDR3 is CASTKTGNTGELFF. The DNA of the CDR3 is TGTGCCAGCACCAAGACAGGGAACACCGGGGAGCTGTTTTTT.

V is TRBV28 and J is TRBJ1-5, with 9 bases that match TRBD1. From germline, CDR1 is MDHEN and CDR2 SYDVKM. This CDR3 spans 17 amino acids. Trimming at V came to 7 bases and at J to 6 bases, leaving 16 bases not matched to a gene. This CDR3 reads CASKIFGGQGAAQPQHF. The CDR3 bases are TGTGCCAGCAAGATATTTGGGGGACAGGGTGCCGCTCAGCCCCAGCATTTT.

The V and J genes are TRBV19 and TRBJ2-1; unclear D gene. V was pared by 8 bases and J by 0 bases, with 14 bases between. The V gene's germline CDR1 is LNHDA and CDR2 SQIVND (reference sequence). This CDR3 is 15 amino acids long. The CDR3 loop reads CASRGGPRSYNEQFF. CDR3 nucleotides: TGTGCCAGTCGAGGTGGCCCACGCTCCTACAATGAGCAGTTCTTC.

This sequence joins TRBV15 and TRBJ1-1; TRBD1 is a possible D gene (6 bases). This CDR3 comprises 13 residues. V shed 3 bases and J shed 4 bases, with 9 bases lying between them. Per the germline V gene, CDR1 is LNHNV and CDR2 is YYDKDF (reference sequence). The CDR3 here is CATSSQGTTEAFF. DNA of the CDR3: TGTGCCACCAGCAGTCAGGGGACCACTGAAGCTTTCTTT.

CDR3 in amino acids: CASSPSRGNQETQYF. The CDR3 nucleotides read TGTGCCAGCAGCCCCAGCAGGGGGAACCAAGAGACCCAGTACTTC. V is TRBV5-4 and J is TRBJ2-5; the match to TRBD1 covers 7 bases. Germline V gene data show CDR1 as SGHNT and CDR2 as YYREEE (reference sequence). With 4 bases clipped from V and 0 bases from J, the junction kept 6 bases outside the gene matches. This CDR3 is 15 amino acids long.

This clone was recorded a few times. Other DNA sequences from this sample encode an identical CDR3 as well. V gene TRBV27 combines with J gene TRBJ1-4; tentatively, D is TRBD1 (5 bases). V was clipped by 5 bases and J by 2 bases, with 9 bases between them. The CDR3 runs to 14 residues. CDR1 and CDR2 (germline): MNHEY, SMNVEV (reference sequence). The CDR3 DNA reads TGTGCCAGCAGTCTCAGGGCTACTAATGAAAAACTGTTTTTT. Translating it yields CASSLRATNEKLFF.

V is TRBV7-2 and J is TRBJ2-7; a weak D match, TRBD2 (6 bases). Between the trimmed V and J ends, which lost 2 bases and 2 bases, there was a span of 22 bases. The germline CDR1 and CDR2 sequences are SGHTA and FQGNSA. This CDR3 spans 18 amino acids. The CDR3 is CASSLQILGLAFPYEQYF. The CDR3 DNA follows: TGTGCCAGCAGCTTACAGATTCTAGGTCTAGCGTTTCCCTACGAGCAGTACTTC.

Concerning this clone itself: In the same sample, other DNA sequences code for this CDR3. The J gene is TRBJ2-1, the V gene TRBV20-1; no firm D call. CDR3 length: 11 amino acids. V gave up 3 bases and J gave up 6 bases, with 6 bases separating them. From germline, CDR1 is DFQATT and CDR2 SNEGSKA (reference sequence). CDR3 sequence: CSARLGNEQFF. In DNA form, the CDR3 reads TGCAGTGCTAGGTTGGGCAATGAGCAGTTCTTC.

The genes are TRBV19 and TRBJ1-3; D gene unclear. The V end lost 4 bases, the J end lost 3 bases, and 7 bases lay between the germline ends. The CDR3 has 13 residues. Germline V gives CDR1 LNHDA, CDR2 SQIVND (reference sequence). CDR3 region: CASSSRVGNTIYF. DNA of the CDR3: TGTGCCAGTAGTAGTAGGGTTGGAAACACCATATATTTT.

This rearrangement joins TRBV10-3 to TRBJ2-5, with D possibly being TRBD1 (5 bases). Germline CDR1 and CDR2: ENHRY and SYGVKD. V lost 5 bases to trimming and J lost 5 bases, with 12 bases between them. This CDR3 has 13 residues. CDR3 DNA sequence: TGTGCCATCAGTAACATACCAGGGGAGACCCAGTACTTC. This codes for CAISNIPGETQYF.

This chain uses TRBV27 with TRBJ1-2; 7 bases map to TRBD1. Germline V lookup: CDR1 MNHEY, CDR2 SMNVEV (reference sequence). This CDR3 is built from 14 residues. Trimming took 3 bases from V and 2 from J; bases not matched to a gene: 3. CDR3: CASSFDRDNYGYTF. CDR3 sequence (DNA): TGTGCCAGCAGTTTTGACAGGGACAACTATGGCTACACCTTC.

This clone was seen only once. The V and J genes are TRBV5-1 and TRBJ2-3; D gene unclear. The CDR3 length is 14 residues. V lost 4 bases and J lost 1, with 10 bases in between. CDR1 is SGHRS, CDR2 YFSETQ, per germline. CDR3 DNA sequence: TGCGCCAGCAGCATTCGGACGGGCACAGATACGCAGTATTTT. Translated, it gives CASSIRTGTDTQYF.

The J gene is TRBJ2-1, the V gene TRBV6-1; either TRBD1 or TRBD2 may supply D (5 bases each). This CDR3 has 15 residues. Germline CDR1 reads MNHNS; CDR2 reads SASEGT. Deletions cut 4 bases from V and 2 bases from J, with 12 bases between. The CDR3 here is CASSAAGTPYNEQFF. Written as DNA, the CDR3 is TGTGCCAGCAGTGCTGCCGGGACCCCCTACAATGAGCAGTTCTTC.

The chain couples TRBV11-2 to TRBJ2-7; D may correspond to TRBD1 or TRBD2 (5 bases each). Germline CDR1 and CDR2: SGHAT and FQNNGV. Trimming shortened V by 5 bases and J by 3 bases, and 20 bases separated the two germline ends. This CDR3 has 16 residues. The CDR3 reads CASSGTTRLLFYEQYF. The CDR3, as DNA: TGTGCCAGCAGCGGGACGACCCGACTTCTTTTCTACGAGCAGTACTTC.

This CDR3 is CASSLPWAGDTGELFF. The CDR3 DNA reads as TGCGCCAGCAGCTTGCCGTGGGCGGGGGACACCGGGGAGCTGTTTTTT. This rearrangement joins TRBV5-1 to TRBJ2-2, with 7 bases that match TRBD2. The CDR3 totals 16 residues. From germline, CDR1 is SGHRS and CDR2 YFSETQ. The J segment lost 3 bases and the V segment lost 1 base, leaving 6 bases of the junction unmatched.

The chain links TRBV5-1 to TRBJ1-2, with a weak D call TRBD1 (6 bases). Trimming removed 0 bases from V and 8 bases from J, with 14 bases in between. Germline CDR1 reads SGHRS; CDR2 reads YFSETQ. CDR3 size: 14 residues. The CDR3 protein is CASSLAGAGTGYTF. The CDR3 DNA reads TGCGCCAGCAGCTTGGCGGGGGCAGGGACGGGCTACACCTTC.

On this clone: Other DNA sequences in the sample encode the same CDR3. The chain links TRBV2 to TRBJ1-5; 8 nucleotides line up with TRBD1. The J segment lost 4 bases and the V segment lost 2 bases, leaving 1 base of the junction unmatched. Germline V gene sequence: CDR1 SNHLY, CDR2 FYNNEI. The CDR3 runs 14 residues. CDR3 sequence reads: CASSERTGNQPQHF. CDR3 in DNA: TGTGCCAGCAGTGAAAGGACAGGGAATCAGCCCCAGCATTTT.

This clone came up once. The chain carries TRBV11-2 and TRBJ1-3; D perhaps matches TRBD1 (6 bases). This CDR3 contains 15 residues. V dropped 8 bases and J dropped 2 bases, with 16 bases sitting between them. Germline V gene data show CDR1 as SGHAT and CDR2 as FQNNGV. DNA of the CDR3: TGTGCCAGCGGTAGAGAGAGGGGGACTGGAAACACCATATATTTT. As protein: CASGRERGTGNTIYF.

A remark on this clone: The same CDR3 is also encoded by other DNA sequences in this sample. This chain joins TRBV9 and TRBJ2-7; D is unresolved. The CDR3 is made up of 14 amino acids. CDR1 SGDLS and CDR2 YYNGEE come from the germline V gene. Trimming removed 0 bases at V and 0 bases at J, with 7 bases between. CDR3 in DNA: TGTGCCAGCAGCGTAGGGGGATACTCCTACGAGCAGTACTTC. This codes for CASSVGGYSYEQYF.